Reported below is one TCR beta chain. Its specificity is unknown. The CDR3 has 14 amino acids. The ends lost 9 bases at V and 5 bases at J; junction bases unmatched: 10. Germline V gene sequence: CDR1 MNHEY, CDR2 SVGAGI. It was with 60 Vbeta and 13 Jbeta primers that the PCR ran. Assay used: immunoSEQ multiplex PCR; TCRdb lists only in-frame clones, some missing. The table lists about 140,000 clones. This specimen belongs to a study of cytomegalovirus exposure and HLA in healthy donors. General observations from the study: The study labeled more than 150 TCR beta chains cytomegalovirus-associated.

What was sequenced was PBMCs. The origin of this receptor is a male donor in good health and CMV-seronegative. This chain joins TRBV6-5 and TRBJ2-5; 9 positions agree with TRBD2. CDR3 sequence (DNA): TGTGCCAGGGGGTTGAGGCTAGCGGGGGAGACCCAGTACTTC. This translates into CARGLRLAGETQYF.